This T cell receptor (beta chain) originates from a study of T cell responses to AZD1222 COVID-19 vaccine. General study results and limits: Repertoires were obtained solely post-peak T cell response. Donors skewed white British and female; clonal diversity was possibly underestimated.

In regard to this clone: Its antigen is as yet unknown.

V was trimmed by 5 bases and J by 7 bases, leaving 11 bases between them. This CDR3 is built from 12 residues. Germline V gene data show CDR1 as SEHNR and CDR2 as FQNEAQ (reference sequence). Libraries were prepared by immunoSEQ multiplex PCR; TCRdb keeps only in-frame clonotypes and omits some of them. The data show 98,000 or so clones, about nine tenths seen once. This receptor was obtained from an adult who received the AZD1222 COVID-19 vaccine. V usage is TRBV7-9 and J usage is TRBJ1-2; the D is unclear. The material was peripheral blood, obtained 28 days after the second AZD1222 dose. This CDR3 reads CASSPEDRGYTF. CDR3 bases: TGTGCCAGCAGCCCAGAGGACCGTGGCTACACCTTC.